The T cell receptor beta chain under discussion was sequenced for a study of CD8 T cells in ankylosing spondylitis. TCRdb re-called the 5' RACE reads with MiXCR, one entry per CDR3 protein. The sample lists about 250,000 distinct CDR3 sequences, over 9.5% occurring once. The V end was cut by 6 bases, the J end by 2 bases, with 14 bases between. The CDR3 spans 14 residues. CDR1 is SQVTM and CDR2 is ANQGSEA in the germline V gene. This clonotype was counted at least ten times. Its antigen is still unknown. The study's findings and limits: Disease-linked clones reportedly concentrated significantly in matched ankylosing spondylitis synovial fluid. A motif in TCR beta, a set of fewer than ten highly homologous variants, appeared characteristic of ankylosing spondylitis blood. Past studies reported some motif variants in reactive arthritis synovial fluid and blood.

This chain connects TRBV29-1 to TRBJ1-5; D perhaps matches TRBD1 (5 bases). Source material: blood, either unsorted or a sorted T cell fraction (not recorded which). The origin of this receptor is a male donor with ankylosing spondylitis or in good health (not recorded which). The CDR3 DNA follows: TGCAGCGTCGCCATCGGGGGAGGCAATCAGCCCCAGCATTTT. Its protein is CSVAIGGGNQPQHF.